The source of this T cell receptor (beta chain) is a study of spatial heterogeneity in lung cancer. In the study overall: The authors sequenced available follow-up PBMC samples, taken a median of around two years after resection.

Time point meaning: blood at routine non-recurrence follow-up after resection. No cell sorting; template was whole RNA from tumor, lung tissue or PBMC. TCRdb processed the 5' RACE reads anew with MiXCR; each CDR3 protein has one entry. Of around 100,000 distinct CDR3 sequences in the sample, 9.5% to 14% were seen once. Study outcomes and limitations: Follow-up blood showed ubiquitous expanded tumor TCRs less than blood at resection did.

This clonotype appeared a few times. The antigen remains unidentified. V gave up 4 bases and J gave up 2 bases; unmatched junction bases: 8. Looked up from germline, CDR1 is MDHEN and CDR2 is SYDVKM. This CDR3 spans 17 amino acids. The sequencing used PBMCs, collected at follow-up. The J gene is TRBJ2-2, the V gene TRBV28; 9 nucleotides agree with TRBD2. This TCR was sampled from a female donor with early-stage non-small cell lung cancer. CDR3 bases: TGTGCCAGCAGTTGGGGCGGACTAGCGCAAAACACCGGGGAGCTGTTTTTT. It is translated as CASSWGGLAQNTGELFF.